This T cell receptor (beta chain) was sequenced for a study of CD8 T cells in Susac syndrome. Per the germline V gene, CDR1 is DFQATT and CDR2 is SNEGSKA (reference sequence). The V end lost 0 bases, the J end lost 3 bases, and 15 bases lay between the germline ends. The CDR3 length is 15 residues. With random hexamers, reverse transcription was performed on roughly 0.45 to 1 ug of RNA. TCRdb itself ran the immunoSEQ multiplex PCR reads through MiXCR, one entry per CDR3 protein. The sample consists of more than 150,000 distinct CDR3 sequences, 85% to 95% of them appearing once. The sequence derives from a human donor with Susac syndrome. The chain joins TRBV20-1 to TRBJ2-7; tentative D call: TRBD2 (6 bases). The specimen sequenced was CD4+ T cells from PBMCs. Written as DNA, the CDR3 is TGCAGTGCTAGAGATCATTGGGCGGGGAGCTACGAGCAGTACTTC. This codes for CSARDHWAGSYEQYF.